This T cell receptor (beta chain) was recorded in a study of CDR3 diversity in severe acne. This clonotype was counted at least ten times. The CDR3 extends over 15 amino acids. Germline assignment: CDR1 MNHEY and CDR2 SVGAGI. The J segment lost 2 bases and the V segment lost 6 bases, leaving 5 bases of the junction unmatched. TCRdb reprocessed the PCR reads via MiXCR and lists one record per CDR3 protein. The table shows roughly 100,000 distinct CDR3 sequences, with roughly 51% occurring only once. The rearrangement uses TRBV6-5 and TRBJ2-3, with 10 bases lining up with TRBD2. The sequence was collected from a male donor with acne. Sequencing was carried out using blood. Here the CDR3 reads CASRRTSGSTDTQYF. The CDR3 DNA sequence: TGTGCCAGCAGGCGGACTAGCGGCTCCACAGATACGCAGTATTTT.